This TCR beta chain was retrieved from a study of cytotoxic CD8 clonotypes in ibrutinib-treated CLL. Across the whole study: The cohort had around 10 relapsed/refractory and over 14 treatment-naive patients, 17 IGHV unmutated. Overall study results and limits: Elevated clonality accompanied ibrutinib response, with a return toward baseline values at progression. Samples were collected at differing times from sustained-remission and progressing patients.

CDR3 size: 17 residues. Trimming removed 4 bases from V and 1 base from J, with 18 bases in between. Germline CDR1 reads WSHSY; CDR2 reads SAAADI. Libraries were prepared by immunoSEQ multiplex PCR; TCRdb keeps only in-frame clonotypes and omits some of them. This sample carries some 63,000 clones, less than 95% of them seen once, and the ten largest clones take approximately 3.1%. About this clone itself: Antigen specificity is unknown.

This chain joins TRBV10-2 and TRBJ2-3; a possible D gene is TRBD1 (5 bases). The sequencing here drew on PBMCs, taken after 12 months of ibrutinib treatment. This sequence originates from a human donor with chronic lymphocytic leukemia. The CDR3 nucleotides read TGCGCCAGCAGTGTAAAGGGGCCCGGTCTAGGCACAGATACGCAGTATTTT. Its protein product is CASSVKGPGLGTDTQYF.